The source of this T cell receptor (beta chain) is a study of T cell responses to AZD1222 COVID-19 vaccine. The data were produced by immunoSEQ multiplex PCR, yet TCRdb's version contains in-frame clones alone and is incomplete. The profile covers under 200,000 clones, with approximately 94% appearing a single time and less than 4% taken by the ten largest. Study-wide results and caveats: Repertoires were obtained only post-peak T cell response.

Regarding this clone: Its matching antigen is unknown.

The V gene's germline CDR1 is SEHNR and CDR2 FQNEAQ (reference sequence). Trimming cost V 4 bases and J 5 bases, with 16 bases left between them. The CDR3 covers 15 residues. Sequences were derived from peripheral blood, sampled 28 days after the second dose of the MenACWY control vaccine. The sequence derives from an adult who received the MenACWY meningococcal vaccine as a control. The V gene is TRBV7-9, the J gene TRBJ2-3; D gene unclear. The CDR3 here is CASSSNLVDGDTQYF. The CDR3 DNA sequence: TGTGCCAGCAGCTCCAACCTTGTCGACGGAGATACGCAGTATTTT.